The rows below give T cell receptor beta chains drawn from one sample of a study of blood T cells in healthy people across ages. TCRdb passed the 5' RACE reads through MiXCR, listing each CDR3 protein once. The sample has around 1,900,000 distinct CDR3 sequences, about 39% seen once. The sequencing input was blood. Every receptor here comes from a human donor in good health. The CDR3 runs from the conserved cysteine through the conserved F or W. D genes are given only for firm matches. The size field is filled for only some rows; it gives once, few, many or a size class.

>.|TRBJ2-7|TRBV2|.
CASRYLGNPPYEQYF
TGTGCCAGCAGATATCTGGGGAATCCCCCTTACGAGCAGTACTTC
>few|TRBJ2-3|TRBV28|.
CASSSPSRDSTDTQYF
TGTGCCAGCAGTTCGCCATCTCGGGACTCCACAGATACGCAGTATTTT
>once|TRBJ2-7|TRBV7-2|.
CASSPAPGQIYEQYF
TGTGCCAGCAGCCCGGCCCCAGGACAGATCTACGAGCAGTACTTC
>.|TRBJ2-5|TRBV7-2|.
CASSLGLGGQETQYF
TGTGCCAGCAGCTTAGGCCTGGGCGGTCAAGAGACCCAGTACTTC
>.|TRBJ2-7|TRBV7-2|TRBD1
CASSLVAWTGSQYF
TGTGCCAGCAGCTTAGTGGCATGGACAGGGAGCCAGTACTTC
>.|TRBJ1-2|TRBV27|.
CASSLFVLAGDTNYGYTF
TGTGCCAGCAGTTTATTCGTCTTGGCAGGGGATACAAACTATGGCTACACCTTC
>.|TRBJ2-1|TRBV7-3|.
CASSFLGTEQFF
TGTGCCAGCAGCTTCCTGGGGACTGAGCAGTTCTTC
>few|TRBJ1-2|TRBV6-6|.
CASSSSSGYTF
TGTGCCAGCAGTTCTAGTAGCGGCTACACCTTC
>.|TRBJ2-6|TRBV4-3|.
CASSQIHKGANVLTF
TGCGCCAGCAGCCAAATACATAAGGGGGCCAACGTCCTGACTTTC
>.|TRBJ2-7|TRBV4-2|.
CASSQEDRNPHEQYF
TGTGCCAGCAGCCAAGAAGATCGGAACCCCCACGAGCAGTACTTC
>.|TRBJ1-1|TRBV29-1|.
CSVEKPGGEAFF
TGCAGCGTTGAAAAACCGGGAGGCGAGGCTTTCTTT
>few|TRBJ2-5|TRBV30|TRBD2
CAWSKRGAPETQYF
TGTGCCTGGTCTAAGCGGGGGGCCCCGGAGACCCAGTACTTC
>many|TRBJ2-1|TRBV7-3|.
CASSPSNSNEQFF
TGTGCCAGCAGCCCTAGTAACTCCAATGAGCAGTTCTTC
>many|TRBJ2-3|TRBV29-1|.
CSVDGQGSDTQYF
TGCAGCGTTGATGGGCAGGGGTCAGATACGCAGTATTTT
>.|TRBJ2-5|TRBV5-1|.
CASSFLGSRAETQYF
TGCGCCAGCAGCTTTTTGGGGTCGCGCGCAGAGACCCAGTACTTC
>.|TRBJ2-3|TRBV11-2|.
CASSLTSGPPGDTQYF
TGTGCCAGCAGCTTAACCTCGGGACCACCCGGTGATACGCAGTATTTT
>few|TRBJ2-3|TRBV12-3/TRBV12-4|TRBD2
CASSLTTSGDKNTQYF
TGTGCCAGCAGCTTGACGACTAGCGGGGACAAGAATACGCAGTATTTT
>.|TRBJ2-1|TRBV20-1|TRBD1
CSGDRGSGEQFF
TGCAGTGGGGACAGGGGATCTGGTGAGCAGTTCTTC
>.|TRBJ2-1|TRBV15|TRBD2
CATSRFTGTTYNEQFF
TGTGCCACCAGCAGGTTCACCGGGACTACCTACAATGAGCAGTTCTTC
>.|TRBJ2-7|TRBV7-8|TRBD2
CASRREGYTYEQYF
TGTGCCAGCAGGAGGGAGGGCTACACCTACGAGCAGTACTTC
>few|TRBJ2-3|TRBV29-1|.
CSVVGRVTDTQYF
TGCAGCGTTGTCGGCAGGGTCACAGATACGCAGTATTTT
>few|TRBJ1-2|TRBV20-1|.
CSAKTGPGGYTF
TGCAGTGCTAAAACAGGTCCGGGGGGCTACACCTTC
>few|TRBJ2-1|TRBV9|TRBD2
CASTLAGGHEQFF
TGTGCCAGCACCCTAGCGGGGGGGCATGAGCAGTTCTTC
>few|TRBJ2-7|TRBV20-1|TRBD2
CSAIPGEGTYEQYF
TGCAGTGCTATTCCCGGGGAGGGGACCTACGAGCAGTACTTC
>.|TRBJ1-1|TRBV7-2|.
CASSFVQGYTEAFF
TGTGCCAGCAGCTTTGTCCAAGGCTACACTGAAGCTTTCTTT
>.|TRBJ2-7|TRBV7-2|.
CASSPQSGGRGTDYEQYF
TGTGCCAGCAGCCCCCAATCCGGAGGGCGGGGAACCGATTACGAGCAGTACTTC
>few|TRBJ2-1|TRBV6-6|.
CASMLGWNEQFF
TGTGCCAGCATGTTAGGGTGGAATGAGCAGTTCTTC
>.|TRBJ2-3|TRBV7-2|TRBD1
CASSLTPTRPGGIDTQYF
TGTGCCAGCAGCTTAACCCCCACCCGGCCAGGGGGAATAGATACGCAGTATTTT
>.|TRBJ2-5|TRBV18|.
CASSPPGLKRTQYF
TGTGCCAGCTCACCACCTGGACTCAAGAGGACCCAGTACTTC
>.|TRBJ2-7|TRBV2|.
CASSVDNYEQYF
TGTGCCAGCAGTGTTGACAACTACGAGCAGTACTTC
>few|TRBJ1-1|TRBV6-5|TRBD1
CASSRQGLIGTEAFF
TGTGCCAGCAGTCGACAGGGCTTAATCGGCACTGAAGCTTTCTTT
>.|TRBJ1-1|TRBV6-2/TRBV6-3|.
CASSYGARGTEVFF
TGTGCCAGCAGTTATGGGGCCCGGGGAACTGAAGTTTTCTTT
>.|TRBJ1-1|TRBV28|TRBD1
CASSSPRTGGYTEAFF
TGTGCCAGCAGTTCCCCGAGGACAGGGGGCTACACTGAAGCTTTCTTT
>.|TRBJ2-5|TRBV9|TRBD2
CASSVGRLAGVRRETQYF
TGTGCCAGCAGCGTAGGACGCCTAGCGGGGGTCAGGAGGGAGACCCAGTACTTC
>few|TRBJ2-7|TRBV5-1|.
CASTRGDSGLTYEQYF
TGCGCCAGCACCCGAGGGGATTCGGGACTGACCTACGAGCAGTACTTC
>.|TRBJ2-1|TRBV28|.
CASSLLRNNEQFF
TGTGCCAGCAGTTTACTCAGAAACAATGAGCAGTTCTTC
>once|TRBJ2-4|TRBV5-1|.
CASSLALELAKNIQYF
TGCGCCAGCAGCTTGGCCCTGGAATTAGCCAAAAACATTCAGTACTTC
>.|TRBJ2-3|TRBV5-1|TRBD1
CASSPSRQGAGDTQYF
TGCGCCAGCAGCCCGTCGAGACAGGGGGCCGGAGATACGCAGTATTTT
>.|TRBJ2-7|TRBV20-1|.
CSALERGSSYEQYF
TGCAGTGCTCTTGAGAGGGGGAGCTCCTACGAGCAGTACTTC
>.|TRBJ2-1|TRBV10-3|.
CAISVMDSNNEQFF
TGTGCCATCAGTGTGATGGACAGTAACAATGAGCAGTTCTTC
>.|TRBJ1-6|TRBV6-5|.
CASSWYRLGNSPLHF
TGTGCCAGCAGTTGGTACAGGCTAGGAAATTCACCCCTCCACTTT
>many|TRBJ1-5|TRBV19|.
CASATQDSNQPQHF
TGTGCCAGCGCCACCCAGGATAGCAATCAGCCCCAGCATTTT
>.|TRBJ2-7|TRBV7-2|.
CTSSLASRTYEQYF
TGTACCAGCAGCTTAGCGTCCAGGACCTACGAGCAGTACTTC
>.|TRBJ2-5|TRBV5-1|TRBD1
CACSLGTGPGQETQYF
TGCGCCTGCAGCTTGGGGACAGGCCCCGGTCAAGAGACCCAGTACTTC
>.|TRBJ1-2|TRBV7-3|TRBD1
CASSLRSRKEGANGYTF
TGTGCCAGCAGCTTAAGGTCCCGTAAGGAGGGGGCTAATGGCTACACCTTC
>.|TRBJ2-7|TRBV7-9|.
CASSSNSHRDIIPYEQYF
TGTGCCAGCAGTTCCAACTCCCACCGGGACATAATTCCCTACGAGCAGTACTTC
>.|TRBJ2-3|TRBV11-2|TRBD2
CASSLDLGGGRFTDTQYF
TGTGCCAGCAGCTTAGATCTCGGTGGCGGGAGGTTCACAGATACGCAGTATTTT
>few|TRBJ2-5|TRBV4-1|.
CASSQVLTPRETQYF
TGCGCCAGCAGCCAAGTCCTGACCCCTCGAGAGACCCAGTACTTC
>many|TRBJ2-5|TRBV28|TRBD1
CASSGGQETQYF
TGTGCCAGCTCAGGGGGCCAAGAGACCCAGTACTTC
>few|TRBJ1-2|TRBV29-1|.
CGVEGGAFNYGYTF
TGCGGCGTTGAAGGGGGGGCATTTAACTATGGCTACACCTTC
>.|TRBJ1-3|TRBV30|.
CAWSVMDTIYF
TGTGCCTGGAGTGTAATGGACACCATATATTTT